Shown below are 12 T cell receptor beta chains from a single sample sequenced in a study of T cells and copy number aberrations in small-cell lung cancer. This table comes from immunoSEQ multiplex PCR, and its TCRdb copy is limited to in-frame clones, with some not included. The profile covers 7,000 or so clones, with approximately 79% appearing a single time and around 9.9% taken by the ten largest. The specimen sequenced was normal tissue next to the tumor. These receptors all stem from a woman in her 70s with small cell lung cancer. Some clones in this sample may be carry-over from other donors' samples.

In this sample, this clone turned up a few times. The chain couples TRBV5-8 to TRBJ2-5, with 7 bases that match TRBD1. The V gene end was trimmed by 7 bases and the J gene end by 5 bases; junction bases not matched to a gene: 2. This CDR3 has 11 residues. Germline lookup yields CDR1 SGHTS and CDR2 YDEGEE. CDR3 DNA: TGTGCCAGCGACAGGGTGGAGACCCAGTACTTC. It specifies CASDRVETQYF. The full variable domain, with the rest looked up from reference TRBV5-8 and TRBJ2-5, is EAGVTQSPTHLIKTRGQQATLRCSPISGHTSVYWYQQALGLGLQFLLWYDEGEERNRGNFPPRFSGRQFPNYSSELNVNALELEDSALYLCASDRVETQYFGPGTRLLVL.

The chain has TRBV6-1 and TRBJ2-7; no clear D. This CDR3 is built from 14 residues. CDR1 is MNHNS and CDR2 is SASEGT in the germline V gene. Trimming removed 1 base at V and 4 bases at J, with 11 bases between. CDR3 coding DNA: TGTGCCAGCAGTGAAGGGTGGACCTCATACGAGCAGTACTTC. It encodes CASSEGWTSYEQYF.

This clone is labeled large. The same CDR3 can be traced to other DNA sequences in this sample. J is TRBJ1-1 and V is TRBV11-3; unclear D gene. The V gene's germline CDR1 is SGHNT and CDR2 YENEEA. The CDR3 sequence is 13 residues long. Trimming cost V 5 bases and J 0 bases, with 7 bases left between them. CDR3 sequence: CASSDRLNTEAFF. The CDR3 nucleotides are TGTGCCAGCAGCGATCGACTGAACACTGAAGCTTTCTTT.

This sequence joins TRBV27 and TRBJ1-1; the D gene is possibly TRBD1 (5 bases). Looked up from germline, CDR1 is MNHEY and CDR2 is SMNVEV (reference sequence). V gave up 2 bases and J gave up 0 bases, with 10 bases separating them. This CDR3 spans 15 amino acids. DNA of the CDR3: TGTGCCAGCAGTTTAGGGGGACCTATGAACACTGAAGCTTTCTTT. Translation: CASSLGGPMNTEAFF.

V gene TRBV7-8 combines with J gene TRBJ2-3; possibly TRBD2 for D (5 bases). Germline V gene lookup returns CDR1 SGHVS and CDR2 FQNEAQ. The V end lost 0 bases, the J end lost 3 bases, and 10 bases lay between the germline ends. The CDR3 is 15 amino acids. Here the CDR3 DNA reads TGTGCCAGCAGCTTAGCGGGAGCGAGAACAGATACGCAGTATTTT. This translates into CASSLAGARTDTQYF.

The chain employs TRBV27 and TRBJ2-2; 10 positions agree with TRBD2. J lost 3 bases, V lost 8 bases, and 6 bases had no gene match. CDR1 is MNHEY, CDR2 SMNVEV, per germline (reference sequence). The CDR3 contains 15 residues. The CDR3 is CASASGSIDTGELFF. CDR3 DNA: TGTGCCAGCGCTAGCGGGAGTATCGACACCGGGGAGCTGTTTTTT.

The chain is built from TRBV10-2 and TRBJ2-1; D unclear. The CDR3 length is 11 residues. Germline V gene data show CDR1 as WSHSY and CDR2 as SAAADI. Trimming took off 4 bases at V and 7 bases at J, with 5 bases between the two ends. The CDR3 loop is CASSVLNEQFF. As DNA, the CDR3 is TGCGCCAGCAGTGTACTTAATGAGCAGTTCTTC.

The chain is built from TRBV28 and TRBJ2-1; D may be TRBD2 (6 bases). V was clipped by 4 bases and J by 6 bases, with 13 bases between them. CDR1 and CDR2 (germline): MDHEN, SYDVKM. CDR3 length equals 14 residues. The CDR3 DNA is TGTGCCAGCAGTTCCCAGGGACTGCCCAATGAGCAGTTCTTC. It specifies CASSSQGLPNEQFF. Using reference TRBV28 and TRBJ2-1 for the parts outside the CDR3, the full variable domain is DVKVTQSSRYLVKRTGEKVFLECVQDMDHENMFWYRQDPGLGLRLIYFSYDVKMKEKGDIPEGYSVSREKKERFSLILESASTNQTSMYLCASSSQGLPNEQFFGPGTRLTVL.

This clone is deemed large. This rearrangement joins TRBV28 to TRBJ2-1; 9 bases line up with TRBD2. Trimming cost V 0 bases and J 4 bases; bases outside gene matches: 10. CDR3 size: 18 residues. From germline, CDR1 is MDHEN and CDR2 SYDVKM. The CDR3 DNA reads TGTGCCAGCAGTTTATGGAAGGATAGCGGGAGTAAGTACAATGAGCAGTTCTTC. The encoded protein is CASSLWKDSGSKYNEQFF.

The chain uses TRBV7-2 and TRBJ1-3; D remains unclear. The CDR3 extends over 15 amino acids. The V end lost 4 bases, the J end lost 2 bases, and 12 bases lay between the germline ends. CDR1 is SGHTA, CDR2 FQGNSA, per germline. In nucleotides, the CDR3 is TGTGCCAGCAGCTCTGCGGCCGGGGCTGGAAACACCATATATTTT. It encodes CASSSAAGAGNTIYF.

The CDR3 DNA is TGTGCCAGCAATGCGGGAAGCGAGCTGGGAGAGCAGTACTTC. Its protein is CASNAGSELGEQYF. The chain has TRBV9 and TRBJ2-7; D is possibly TRBD2 (6 bases). Germline CDR1 and CDR2: SGDLS and YYNGEE. This CDR3 contains 14 residues. The V end lost 6 bases, the J end lost 7 bases, and 20 bases lay between the germline ends.

The CDR3 sequence is CASTRGTGVGETQYF. The CDR3 DNA is TGTGCCAGCACCAGAGGGACAGGGGTTGGAGAGACCCAGTACTTC. The chain combines TRBV7-3 with TRBJ2-5, with 10 positions matching TRBD1. The CDR3 runs 15 residues. Germline V lookup: CDR1 SGHTA, CDR2 FQGTGA. V shed 7 bases, J shed 4 bases, and the junction held 9 bases outside the gene matches.